The clone carrying this T cell receptor (beta chain) was found a few times. The junction and the germline gene differ at one end; a read error may be behind it. This sample is part of a study of blood T cell repertoires in COVID-19. Study summary: Samples representing acute and convalescent COVID-19 were sourced from the United States, Italy and Spain. T cells, B-cell-depleted T cells, or PBMCs provided the cDNA or gDNA that served as material.

In germline, CDR1 is SGHDT, CDR2 YYEEEE. The CDR3 sequence is 15 residues long. Under the authors' procedure: Estimates of nucleated cell counts were drawn from the amplification of reference gene primers. Here immunoSEQ multiplex PCR was the method, and the copy in TCRdb shows in-frame clones only, minus some. That table gives V, J and clone size, and the DNA gave D and trimming. Here the sample spans fewer than 50,000 clones, 83% being singletons. The sequence derives from a woman older than 75 with active or convalescent COVID-19. The specimen sequenced was peripheral blood. The chain couples TRBV5-6 to TRBJ2-7, with 8 bases matching TRBD1. The CDR3 is CASNLGAGGAYEQYF. The CDR3 nucleotides are TGTGCCAGCAACTTGGGTGCAGGGGGCGCCTACGAGCAGTACTTC.